This TCR beta chain stems from a study of OX40 agonist ivuxolimab in advanced cancers. The CDR3 spans 14 residues. V lost 0 bases and J lost 6, with 13 bases in between. From germline, CDR1 is SGHNT and CDR2 YYREEE (reference sequence). Measured with immunoSEQ multiplex PCR; TCRdb has only the in-frame clones, and not every one. The data contain some 110,000 clones, 90% of them singletons. Overall study findings and caveats: At 0.1 to 3.0 mg/kg and by week 6, CD4+ and CD8+ T cells in the blood had expanded clonally. On average, CD8+ T cells had more expanded clones than CD4+.

Patients with autoimmune history or systemic immunosuppression were excluded. Concerning this clone itself: Its antigen is not known.

The chain employs TRBV5-4 and TRBJ2-7; a possible D gene is TRBD1 (5 bases). The receptor's source is an adult with an advanced solid tumor such as melanoma, head and neck, liver or kidney cancer. The source material was CD4+ or CD8+ T cells sorted from blood, sampled in a trial of the OX40 agonist ivuxolimab. Here the CDR3 reads CASSLEAGYFEQYF. Written as DNA, the CDR3 is TGTGCCAGCAGCTTGGAGGCAGGGTATTTCGAGCAGTACTTC.